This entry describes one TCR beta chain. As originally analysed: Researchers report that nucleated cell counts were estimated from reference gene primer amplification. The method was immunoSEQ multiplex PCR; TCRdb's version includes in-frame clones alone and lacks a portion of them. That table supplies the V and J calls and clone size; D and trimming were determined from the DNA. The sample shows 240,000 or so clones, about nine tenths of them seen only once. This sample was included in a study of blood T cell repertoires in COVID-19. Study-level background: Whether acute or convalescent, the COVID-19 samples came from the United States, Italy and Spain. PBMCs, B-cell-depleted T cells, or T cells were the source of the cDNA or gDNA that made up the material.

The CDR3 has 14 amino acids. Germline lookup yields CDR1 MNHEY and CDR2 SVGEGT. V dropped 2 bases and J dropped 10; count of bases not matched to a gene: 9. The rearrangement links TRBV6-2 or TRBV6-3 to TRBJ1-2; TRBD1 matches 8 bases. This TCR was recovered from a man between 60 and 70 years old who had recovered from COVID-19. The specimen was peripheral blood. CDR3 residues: CASSYPGTGASYTF. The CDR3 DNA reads TGTGCCAGCAGTTACCCCGGGACAGGTGCCTCCTACACCTTC.